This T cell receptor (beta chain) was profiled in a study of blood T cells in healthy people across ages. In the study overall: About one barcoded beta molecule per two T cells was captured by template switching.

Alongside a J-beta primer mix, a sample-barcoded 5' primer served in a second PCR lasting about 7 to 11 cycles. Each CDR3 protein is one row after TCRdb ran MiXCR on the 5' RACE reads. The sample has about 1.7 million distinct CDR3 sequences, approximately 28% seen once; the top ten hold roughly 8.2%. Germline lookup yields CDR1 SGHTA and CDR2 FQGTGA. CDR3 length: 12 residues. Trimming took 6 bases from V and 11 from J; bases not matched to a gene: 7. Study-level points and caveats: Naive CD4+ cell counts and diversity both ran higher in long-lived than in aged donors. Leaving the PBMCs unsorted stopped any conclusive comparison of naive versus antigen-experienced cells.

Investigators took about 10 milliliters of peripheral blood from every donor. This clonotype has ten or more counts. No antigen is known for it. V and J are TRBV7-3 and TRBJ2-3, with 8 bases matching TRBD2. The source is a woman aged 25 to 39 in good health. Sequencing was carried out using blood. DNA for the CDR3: TGTGCCAGCAGTCTTCCGGGACTAGAGCAGTATTTT. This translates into CASSLPGLEQYF.